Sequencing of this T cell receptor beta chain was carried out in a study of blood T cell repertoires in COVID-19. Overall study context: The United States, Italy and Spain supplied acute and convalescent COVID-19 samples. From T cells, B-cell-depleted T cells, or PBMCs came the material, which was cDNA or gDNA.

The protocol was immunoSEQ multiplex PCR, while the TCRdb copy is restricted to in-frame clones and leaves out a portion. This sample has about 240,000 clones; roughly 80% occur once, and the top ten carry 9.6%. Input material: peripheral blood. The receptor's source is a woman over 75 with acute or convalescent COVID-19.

CDR3 sequence: CAISDPDGGAGNQPQHF. The CDR3, as DNA: TGTGCCATCAGTGACCCCGACGGGGGGGCAGGGAATCAGCCCCAGCATTTT. The gene calls are TRBV10-3 and TRBJ1-5; possibly TRBD1 for D (6 bases). Germline V gives CDR1 ENHRY, CDR2 SYGVKD. The CDR3 spans 17 residues. V lost 3 bases, J lost 4 bases, and 19 bases lay in between.